This T cell receptor (beta chain) was recorded in a study of shared clonotypes between healthy human individuals. This clone was seen many times. The data were produced by immunoSEQ multiplex PCR, yet TCRdb's version contains in-frame clones alone and is incomplete. The sample gives hundreds of thousands of clones, roughly 70% of which show up once; under 2% is in the top ten. The receptor's source is a woman aged 30 to 39 in good health. Sequencing was performed on memory CD4+ T cells sorted from blood. Described subset: CD45RA-negative fraction.

The CDR3 spells CASRPKGTSGRRGTDTQYF. The CDR3 DNA sequence: TGTGCCAGCAGACCTAAAGGGACTAGCGGGAGACGGGGCACAGATACGCAGTATTTT. The gene calls are TRBV27 and TRBJ2-3, with TRBD2 matching 14 bases. V trimming: 6 bases; J trimming: 1 base; junction bases outside the gene matches: 12. This CDR3 region has 19 residues. Germline V gene sequence: CDR1 MNHEY, CDR2 SMNVEV (reference sequence).